This T cell receptor (beta chain) is drawn from a study of technical replicates of blood from several donors. The junction had 6 bases not matched to a gene; V was cut back by 5 bases and J by 5 bases. The germline V gene encodes CDR1 SEHNR and CDR2 FQNEAQ (reference sequence). The CDR3 has 14 residues. The table came from immunoSEQ multiplex PCR; TCRdb's copy has only in-frame clones and leaves some out. This table has 90,000 to 100,000 clones, more than 90% appearing once. The chain combines TRBV7-9 with TRBJ2-5, with 9 bases aligning to TRBD1. The sample consisted of T cells isolated from PBMCs. The clonotype originates from a human donor in good health. The CDR3 sequence is CASSLRDRVETQYF. The CDR3, as DNA: TGTGCCAGCAGCCTCCGGGACAGGGTGGAGACCCAGTACTTC.